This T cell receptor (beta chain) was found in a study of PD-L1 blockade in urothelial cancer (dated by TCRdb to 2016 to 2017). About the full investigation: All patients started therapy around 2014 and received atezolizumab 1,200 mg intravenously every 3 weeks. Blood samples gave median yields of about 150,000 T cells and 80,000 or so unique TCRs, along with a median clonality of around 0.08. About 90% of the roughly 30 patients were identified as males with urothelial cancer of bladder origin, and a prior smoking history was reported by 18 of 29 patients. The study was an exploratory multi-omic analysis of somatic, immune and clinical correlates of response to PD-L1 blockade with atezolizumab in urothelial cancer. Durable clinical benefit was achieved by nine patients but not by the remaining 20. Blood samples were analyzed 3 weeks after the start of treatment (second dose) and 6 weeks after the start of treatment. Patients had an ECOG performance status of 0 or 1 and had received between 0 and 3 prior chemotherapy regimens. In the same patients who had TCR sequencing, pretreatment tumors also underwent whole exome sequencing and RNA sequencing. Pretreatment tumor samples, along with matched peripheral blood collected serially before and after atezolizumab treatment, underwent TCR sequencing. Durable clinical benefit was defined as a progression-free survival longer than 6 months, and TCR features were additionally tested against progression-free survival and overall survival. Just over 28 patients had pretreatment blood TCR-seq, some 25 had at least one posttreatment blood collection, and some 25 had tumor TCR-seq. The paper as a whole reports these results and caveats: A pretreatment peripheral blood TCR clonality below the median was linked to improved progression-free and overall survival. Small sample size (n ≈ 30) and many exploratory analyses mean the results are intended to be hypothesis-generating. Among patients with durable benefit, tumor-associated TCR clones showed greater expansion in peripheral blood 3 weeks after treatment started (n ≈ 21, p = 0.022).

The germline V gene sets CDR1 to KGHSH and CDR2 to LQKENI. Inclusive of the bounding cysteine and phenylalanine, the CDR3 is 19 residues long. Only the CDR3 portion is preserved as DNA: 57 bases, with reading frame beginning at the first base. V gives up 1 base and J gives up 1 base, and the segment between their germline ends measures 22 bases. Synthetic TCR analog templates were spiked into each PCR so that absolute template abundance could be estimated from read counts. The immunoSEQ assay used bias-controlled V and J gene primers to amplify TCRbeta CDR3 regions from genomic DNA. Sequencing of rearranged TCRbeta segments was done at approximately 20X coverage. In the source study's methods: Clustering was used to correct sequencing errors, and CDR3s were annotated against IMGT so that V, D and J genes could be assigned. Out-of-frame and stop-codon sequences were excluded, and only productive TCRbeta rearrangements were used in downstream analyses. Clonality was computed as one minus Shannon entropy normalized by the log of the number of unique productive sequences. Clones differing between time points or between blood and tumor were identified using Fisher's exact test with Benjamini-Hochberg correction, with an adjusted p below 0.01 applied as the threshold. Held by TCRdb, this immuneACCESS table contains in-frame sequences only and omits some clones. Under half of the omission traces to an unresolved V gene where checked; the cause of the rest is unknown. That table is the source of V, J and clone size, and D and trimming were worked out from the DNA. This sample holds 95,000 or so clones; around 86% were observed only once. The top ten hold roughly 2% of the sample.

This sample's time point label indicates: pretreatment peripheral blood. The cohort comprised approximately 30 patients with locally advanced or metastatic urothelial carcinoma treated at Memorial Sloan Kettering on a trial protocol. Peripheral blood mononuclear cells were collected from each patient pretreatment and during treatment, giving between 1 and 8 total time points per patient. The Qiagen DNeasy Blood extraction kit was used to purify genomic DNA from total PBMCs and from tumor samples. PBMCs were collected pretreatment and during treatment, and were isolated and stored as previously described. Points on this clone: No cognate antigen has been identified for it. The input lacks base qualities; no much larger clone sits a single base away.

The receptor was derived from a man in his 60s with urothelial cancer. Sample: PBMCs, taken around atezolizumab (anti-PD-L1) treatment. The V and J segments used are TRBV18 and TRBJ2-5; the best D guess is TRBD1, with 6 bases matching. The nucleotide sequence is TGTGCCAGCTCACCACGACGACTCCAGGGGAGAATATTCCAAGAGACCCAGTACTTC. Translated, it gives CASSPRRLQGRIFQETQYF. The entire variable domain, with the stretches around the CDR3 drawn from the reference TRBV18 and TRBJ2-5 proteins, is NAGVMQNPRHLVRRRGQEARLRCSPMKGHSHVYWYRQLPEEGLKFMVYLQKENIIDESGMPKERFSAEFPKEGPSILRIQQVVRGDSAAYFCASSPRRLQGRIFQETQYFGPGTRLLVL.